This TCR beta chain was sequenced in a study of T cell responses to AZD1222 COVID-19 vaccine. For the study at large: Pooled together were second doses at about 4 or about 12 weeks.

Note on this clone: No antigen is known for it.

The data were produced by immunoSEQ multiplex PCR, yet TCRdb's version contains in-frame clones alone and is incomplete. The sample has 120,000 or so clones, roughly nine tenths seen once; the top ten hold approximately 4.8%. Points from the study as a whole: The donors showed a predominance of white British ancestry and of females, with possible underestimation of clonal diversity.

The material sequenced was peripheral blood, taken on day 0 of AZD1222 vaccination. The sequence derives from an adult in good health.

The CDR3 nucleotides read TGTGCCAGTAGTATGAGGGGGCCCGATCAGCCCCAGCATTTT. It encodes CASSMRGPDQPQHF. The chain recombines TRBV19 with TRBJ1-5; TRBD1 matches at 7 bases. Losses at the gene ends were 3 bases for V and 5 bases for J; bases not matched to a gene: 4. Germline CDR1 is LNHDA and CDR2 is SQIVND (reference sequence). This CDR3 is built from 14 residues.